These 3 T cell receptor beta chains share one sample of origin, sequenced in a study of blood T cell repertoires in COVID-19 (dated by TCRdb to the early 2020s). Library prep was done by the immunoSEQ multiplex PCR assay. TCRdb obtained this table from immuneACCESS and retained in-frame rearrangements with V and J assigned. These tables miss some clones; where compared with another copy, unresolved V genes account for less than half of the shortfall, and the remainder is unexplained. The sample table holds approximately 30,000 clones, of which approximately 78% were seen once. The top ten constitute 7.4% of the sample. Material: peripheral blood. Receptors were obtained from a woman aged 60-75 years with acute or convalescent COVID-19.

This chain links TRBV5-4 with TRBJ1-3; 10 nucleotides agree with TRBD1. This CDR3 region has 16 residues. Trimming cost V 0 bases and J 5 bases; bases outside gene matches: 5. From germline, CDR1 is SGHNT and CDR2 YYREEE (reference sequence). In DNA form, the CDR3 reads TGTGCCAGCAGCTTGGCCCCGACAGGGGGCAGAAACACCATATATTTT. Its translation: CASSLAPTGGRNTIYF.

The genes are TRBV29-1 and TRBJ2-1; TRBD2 matches at 8 bases. The CDR3 is made up of 14 amino acids. Germline V gives CDR1 SQVTM, CDR2 ANQGSEA. V lost 7 bases, J lost 9 bases, and 14 bases stayed unmatched. CDR3 nucleotides: TGCAGCGGTGGGGATGCGGGGGGAAGGGGTGAGCAGTTCTTC. It encodes CSGGDAGGRGEQFF.

This chain connects TRBV12-5 to TRBJ1-1, with 7 bases identical to TRBD1. Germline-derived CDR1 and CDR2 are LGHNT and FRNRAP. This CDR3 has 13 amino acids. V trimming: 7 bases; J trimming: 5 bases; junction bases outside the gene matches: 7. CDR3 bases: TGTGCTAGTGCCCGACAGGGAGGTACTGAAGCTTTCTTT. Protein product: CASARQGGTEAFF.